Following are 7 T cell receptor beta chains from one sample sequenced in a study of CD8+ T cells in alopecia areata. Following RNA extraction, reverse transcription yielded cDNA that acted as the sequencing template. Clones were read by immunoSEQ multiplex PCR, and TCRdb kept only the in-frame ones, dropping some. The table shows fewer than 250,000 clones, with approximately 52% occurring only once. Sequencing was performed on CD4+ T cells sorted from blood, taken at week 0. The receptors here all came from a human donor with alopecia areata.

CDR3 in amino acids: CASSPQEKNTEAFF. DNA for the CDR3: TGTGCCAGCTCACCGCAGGAGAAGAACACTGAAGCTTTCTTT. The chain couples TRBV18 to TRBJ1-1; no clear D gene. CDR3 length equals 14 residues. Germline values: CDR1 KGHSH, CDR2 LQKENI. Between the trimmed V and J ends, which lost 3 bases and 1 base, there was a span of 9 bases.

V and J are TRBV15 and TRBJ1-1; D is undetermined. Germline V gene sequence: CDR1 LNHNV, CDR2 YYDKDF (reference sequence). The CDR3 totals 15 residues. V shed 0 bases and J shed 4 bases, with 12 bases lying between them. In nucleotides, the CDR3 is TGTGCCACCAGCAGAGACCTTGTCGAGGGCACTGAAGCTTTCTTT. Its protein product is CATSRDLVEGTEAFF.

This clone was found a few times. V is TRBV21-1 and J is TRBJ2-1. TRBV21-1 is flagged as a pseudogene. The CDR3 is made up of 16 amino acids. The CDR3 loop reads CASSKDPQSLNNEQFF. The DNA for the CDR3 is TGTGCCAGCAGCAAAGATCCACAATCACTCAACAATGAGCAGTTCTTC.

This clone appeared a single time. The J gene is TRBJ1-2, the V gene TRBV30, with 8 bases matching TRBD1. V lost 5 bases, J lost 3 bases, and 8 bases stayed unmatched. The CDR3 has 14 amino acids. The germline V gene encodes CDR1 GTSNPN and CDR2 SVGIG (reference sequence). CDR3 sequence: CAWVPQGAHYGYTF. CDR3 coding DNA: TGTGCCTGGGTTCCTCAGGGGGCGCACTATGGCTACACCTTC.

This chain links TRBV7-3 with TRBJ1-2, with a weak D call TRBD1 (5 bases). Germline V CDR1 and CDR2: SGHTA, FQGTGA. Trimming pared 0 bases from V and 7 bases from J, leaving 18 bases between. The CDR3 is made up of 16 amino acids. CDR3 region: CASSLTNEVQGGGYTF. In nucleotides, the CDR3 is TGTGCCAGCAGCTTAACGAATGAGGTGCAGGGTGGTGGCTACACCTTC.

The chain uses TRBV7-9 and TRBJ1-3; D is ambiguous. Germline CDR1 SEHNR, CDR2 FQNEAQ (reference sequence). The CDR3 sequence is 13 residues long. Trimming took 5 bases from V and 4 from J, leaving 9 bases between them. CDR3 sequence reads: CASSDRGGNTIYF. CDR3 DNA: TGTGCCAGCAGCGATCGAGGGGGAAACACCATATATTTT.

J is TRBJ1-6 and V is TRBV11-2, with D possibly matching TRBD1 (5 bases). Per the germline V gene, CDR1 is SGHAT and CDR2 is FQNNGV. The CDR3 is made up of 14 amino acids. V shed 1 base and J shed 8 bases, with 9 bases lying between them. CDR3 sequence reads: CASSLGMGDSPLHF. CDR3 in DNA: TGTGCCAGCAGCTTAGGAATGGGGGATTCACCCCTCCACTTT.